This TCR beta chain was retrieved from a study of CD8 T cells in Susac syndrome. Sequencing of TCR beta was performed on blood CD8+ T cells and on blood CD4+ T cells. With random hexamers, reverse transcription was performed on roughly 0.45 to 1 ug of RNA. With immunoSEQ multiplex PCR, TCR beta CDR3 was amplified across 54 Vbeta and 13 Jbeta. TCRdb fed the immunoSEQ multiplex PCR reads into MiXCR, producing one record per CDR3 protein. Of 90,000 to 150,000 distinct CDR3 sequences in the sample, about 92% were seen once. The CDR3 loop spans 14 amino acids. Germline CDR1 reads DFQATT; CDR2 reads SNEGSKA (reference sequence). J lost 7 bases, V lost 3 bases, and 5 bases had no gene match.

The rearrangement joins TRBV20-1 to TRBJ1-6; 8 bases are a match to TRBD1. This receptor was obtained from a human donor with multiple sclerosis. The sample taken for sequencing was CD4+ T cells from PBMCs. The CDR3 region has the DNA TGCAGTGCTAGGGCCGGGACAGGCAATTCACCCCTCCACTTT. Translating it yields CSARAGTGNSPLHF.